The table lists the clone carrying this TCR beta chain with many counts. This specimen belongs to a study of T-cell memory formation after mild COVID-19. TCRdb ran MiXCR on the 5' RACE reads and lists one entry per CDR3 protein. The sample yields fewer than 700,000 distinct CDR3 sequences, 15% to 20% seen once. The V gene's germline CDR1 is KGHSH and CDR2 LQKENI. V dropped 5 bases and J dropped 1 base, with 13 bases sitting between them. The CDR3 runs 15 residues. This rearrangement joins TRBV18 to TRBJ2-3, with D unclear. Sequenced: PBMCs or a T cell subset sorted from them (not recorded which). The clonotype comes from an adult woman who had mild COVID-19 (a few samples of this study predate the infection). Cell type and time point are not known. CDR3 nucleotides: TGTGCCAGCTCATCTCTGAATCCTCGCACAGATACGCAGTATTTT. The encoded protein is CASSSLNPRTDTQYF.